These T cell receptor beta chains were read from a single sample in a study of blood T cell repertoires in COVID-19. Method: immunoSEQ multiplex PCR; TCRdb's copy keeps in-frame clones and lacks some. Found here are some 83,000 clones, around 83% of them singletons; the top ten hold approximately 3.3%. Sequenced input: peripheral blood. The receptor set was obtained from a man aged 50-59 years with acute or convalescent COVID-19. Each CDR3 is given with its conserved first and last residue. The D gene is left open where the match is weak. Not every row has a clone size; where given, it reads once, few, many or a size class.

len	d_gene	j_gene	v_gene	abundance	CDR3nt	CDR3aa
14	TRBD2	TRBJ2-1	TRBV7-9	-	TGTGCCAGCAGTTCGGGACTAGCGGGGACTGAGCAGTTCTTC	CASSSGLAGTEQFF
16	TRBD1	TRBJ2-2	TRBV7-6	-	TGTGCCAGCAGCTCCTCAGGGGGCGCGGACACCGGGGAGCTGTTTTTT	CASSSSGGADTGELFF
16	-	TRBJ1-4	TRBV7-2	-	TGTGCCAGCAGCTTATCCACAGGGACCAGAAATGAAAAACTGTTTTTT	CASSLSTGTRNEKLFF
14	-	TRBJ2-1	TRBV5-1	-	TGCGCCATTATCCCGCCCCGAGGGTTGAATGAGCAGTTCTTC	CAIIPPRGLNEQFF
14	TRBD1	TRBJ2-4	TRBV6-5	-	TGTGCCAGCAGTTACTCAGGACAGGGGAACATTCAGTACTTC	CASSYSGQGNIQYF
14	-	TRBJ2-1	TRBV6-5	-	TGTGCCAGCAGTTACTCCGACGGTAGAGGGGAGCAGTTCTTC	CASSYSDGRGEQFF
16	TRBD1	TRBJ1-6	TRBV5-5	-	TGTGCCAGCAGCTTCGACAGGGGGTACTATAATTCACCCCTCCACTTT	CASSFDRGYYNSPLHF
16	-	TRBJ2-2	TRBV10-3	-	TGTGCCATCACCAAGGAAGCCCGGGGGTCCACCGGGGAGCTGTTTTTT	CAITKEARGSTGELFF
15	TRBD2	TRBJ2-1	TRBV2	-	TGTGCCAGCAGTGAGCCTAGCGGGAGAGGGAAAGAGCAGTTCTTC	CASSEPSGRGKEQFF
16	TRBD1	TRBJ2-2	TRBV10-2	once	TGCGCCAGCAGTGTTGGACAGGGTACGAACACCGGGGAGCTGTTTTTT	CASSVGQGTNTGELFF